This T cell receptor (beta chain) comes out of a study of blood T cell repertoires in COVID-19. Study in general: Whether acute or convalescent, the COVID-19 samples came from the United States, Italy and Spain.

Authors' processing steps: Reference gene primer amplification yielded estimated nucleated cell counts. Clones were read by immunoSEQ multiplex PCR, and TCRdb kept only the in-frame ones, dropping some. Clonal size and the V and J genes are those of that table, whereas D and trimming came from the DNA. The data show 250,000 to 350,000 clones, over 75% seen once. V was clipped by 5 bases and J by 6 bases, with 17 bases between them. This CDR3 comprises 15 residues. Germline CDR1 is MDHEN and CDR2 is SYDVKM. This chain uses TRBV28 with TRBJ2-1; weak D call: TRBD1 (6 bases). The sample was peripheral blood. The sequence was obtained from a woman between 55 and 75 years old with acute or convalescent COVID-19. CDR3 coding DNA: TGTGCCAGCAGTCTACACCCCCAAGGGGGCAATGAGCAGTTCTTC. This codes for CASSLHPQGGNEQFF.